This entry features one T cell receptor (beta chain) sequence. The study ran its PCR with 60 Vbeta and 13 Jbeta primers. Sequenced by immunoSEQ multiplex PCR; TCRdb stores in-frame clones only, minus some. The repertoire holds tens of thousands of clones, with roughly 83% as singletons. This sample is part of a study of cytomegalovirus exposure and HLA in healthy donors. The clonotype comes from a woman between 40 and 55 years old in good health and CMV-seropositive. The sample was PBMCs.

CDR3 DNA: TGTGCCACCACGAAACCCGGCACCAGGGGTAGCTACACCTTC. Its translation: CATTKPGTRGSYTF. V and J are TRBV7-2 and TRBJ1-2; the D gene is possibly TRBD1 (6 bases). Germline values: CDR1 SGHTA, CDR2 FQGNSA. The CDR3 has 14 amino acids. Trimming took off 10 bases at V and 9 bases at J, with 24 bases between the two ends.